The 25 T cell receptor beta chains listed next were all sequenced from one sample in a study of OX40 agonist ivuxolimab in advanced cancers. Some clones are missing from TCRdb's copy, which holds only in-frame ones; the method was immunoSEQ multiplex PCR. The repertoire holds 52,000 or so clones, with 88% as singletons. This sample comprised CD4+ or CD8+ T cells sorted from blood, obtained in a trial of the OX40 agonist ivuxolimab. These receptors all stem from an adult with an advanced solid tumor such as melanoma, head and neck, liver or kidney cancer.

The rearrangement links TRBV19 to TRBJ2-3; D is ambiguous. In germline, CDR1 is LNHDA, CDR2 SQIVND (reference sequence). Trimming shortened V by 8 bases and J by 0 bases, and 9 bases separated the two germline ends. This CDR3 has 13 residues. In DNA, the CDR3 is TGTGCCAGTCGGTTACGAAGCACAGATACGCAGTATTTT. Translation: CASRLRSTDTQYF.

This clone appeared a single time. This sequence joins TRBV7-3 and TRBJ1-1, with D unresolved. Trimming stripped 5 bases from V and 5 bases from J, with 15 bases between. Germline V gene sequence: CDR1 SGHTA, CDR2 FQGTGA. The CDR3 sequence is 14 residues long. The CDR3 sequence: CASSPDSLGTEAFF. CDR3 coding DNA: TGTGCCAGCAGCCCGGACTCCTTGGGGACTGAAGCTTTCTTT.

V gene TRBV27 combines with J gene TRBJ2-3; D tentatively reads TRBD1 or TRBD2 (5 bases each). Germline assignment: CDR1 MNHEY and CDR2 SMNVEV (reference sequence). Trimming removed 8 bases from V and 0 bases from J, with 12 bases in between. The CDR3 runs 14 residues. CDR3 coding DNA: TGTGCCAGCGGTCCCCGGGACAGCACAGATACGCAGTATTTT. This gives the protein CASGPRDSTDTQYF.

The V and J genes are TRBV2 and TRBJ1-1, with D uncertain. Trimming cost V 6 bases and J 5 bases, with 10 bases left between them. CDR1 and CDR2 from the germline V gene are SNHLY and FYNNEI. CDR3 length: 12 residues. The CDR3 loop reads CASSKDETEAFF. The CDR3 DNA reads TGTGCCAGCAGCAAGGATGAGACTGAAGCTTTCTTT.

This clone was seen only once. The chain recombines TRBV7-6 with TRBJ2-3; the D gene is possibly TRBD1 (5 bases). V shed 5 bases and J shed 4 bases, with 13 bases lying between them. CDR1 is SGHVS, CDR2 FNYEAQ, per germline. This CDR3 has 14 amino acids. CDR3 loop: CASSTKTEADTQYF. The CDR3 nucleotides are TGTGCCAGCAGCACCAAGACAGAGGCAGATACGCAGTATTTT.

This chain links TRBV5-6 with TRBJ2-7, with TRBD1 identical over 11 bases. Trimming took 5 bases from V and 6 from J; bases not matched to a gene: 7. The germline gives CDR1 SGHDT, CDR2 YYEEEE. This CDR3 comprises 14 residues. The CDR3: CASSPGTGGFEQYF. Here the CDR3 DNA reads TGTGCCAGCAGTCCCGGGACAGGGGGTTTCGAGCAGTACTTC.

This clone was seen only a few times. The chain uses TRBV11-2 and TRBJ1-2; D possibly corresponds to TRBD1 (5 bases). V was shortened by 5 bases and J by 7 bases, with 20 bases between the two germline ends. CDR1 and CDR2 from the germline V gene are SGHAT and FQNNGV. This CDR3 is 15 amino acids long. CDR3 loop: CASSRGGHYDGGYTF. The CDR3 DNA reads TGTGCCAGCAGCCGGGGAGGACACTACGATGGTGGCTACACCTTC.

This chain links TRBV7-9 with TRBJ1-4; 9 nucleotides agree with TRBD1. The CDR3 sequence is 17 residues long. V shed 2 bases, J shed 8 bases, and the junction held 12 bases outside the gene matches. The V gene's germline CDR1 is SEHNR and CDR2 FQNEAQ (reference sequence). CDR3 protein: CASSLMTADRGGEKLFF. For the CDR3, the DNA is TGTGCCAGCAGCTTAATGACGGCGGACAGGGGTGGGGAAAAACTGTTTTTT.

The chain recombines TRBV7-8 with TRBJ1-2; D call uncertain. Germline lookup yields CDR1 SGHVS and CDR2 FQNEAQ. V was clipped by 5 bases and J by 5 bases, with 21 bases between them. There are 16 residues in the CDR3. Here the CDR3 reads CASSPISGPDTYGYTF. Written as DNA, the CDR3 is TGTGCCAGCAGCCCAATTTCCGGTCCCGATACATATGGCTACACCTTC. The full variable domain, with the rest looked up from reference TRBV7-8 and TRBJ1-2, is GAGVSQSPRYKVAKRGQDVALRCDPISGHVSLFWYQQALGQGPEFLTYFQNEAQLDKSGLPSDRFFAERPEGSVSTLKIQRTQQEDSAVYLCASSPISGPDTYGYTFGSGTRLTVV.

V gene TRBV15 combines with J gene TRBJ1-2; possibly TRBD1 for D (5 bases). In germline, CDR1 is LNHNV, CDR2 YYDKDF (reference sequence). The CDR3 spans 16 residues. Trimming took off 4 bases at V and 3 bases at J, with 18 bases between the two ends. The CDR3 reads CATSKRGRAEDYGYTF. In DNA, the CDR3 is TGTGCCACCAGCAAGAGGGGCCGTGCAGAAGACTATGGCTACACCTTC. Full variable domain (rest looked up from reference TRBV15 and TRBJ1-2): DAMVIQNPRYQVTQFGKPVTLSCSQTLNHNVMYWYQQKSSQAPKLLFHYYDKDFNNEADTPDNFQSRRPNTSFCFLDIRSPGLGDTAMYLCATSKRGRAEDYGYTFGSGTRLTVV.

CDR3 sequence (DNA): TGTGCCAGCAGCCTCGGACTAGCGGCTTCCTACGAGCAGTACTTC. Translating gives CASSLGLAASYEQYF. The gene calls are TRBV5-4 and TRBJ2-7; 10 bases agree with TRBD2. Germline V gene data show CDR1 as SGHNT and CDR2 as YYREEE (reference sequence). V was clipped by 4 bases and J by 1 base; unmatched bases: 5. The CDR3 spans 15 residues.

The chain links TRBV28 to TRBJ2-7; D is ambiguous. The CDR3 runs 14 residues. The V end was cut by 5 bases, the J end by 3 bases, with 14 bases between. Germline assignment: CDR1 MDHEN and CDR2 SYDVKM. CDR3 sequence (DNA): TGTGCCAGCAGTCAATTAGTGGGCCTCTACGAGCAGTACTTC. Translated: CASSQLVGLYEQYF.

CDR3 amino acids: CASARAGRRNQPQHF. The CDR3 DNA follows: TGTGCCAGCGCTAGGGCAGGGAGGAGAAATCAGCCCCAGCATTTT. The V and J genes are TRBV28 and TRBJ1-5; weak D call: TRBD1 (5 bases). CDR1 and CDR2 from the germline V gene are MDHEN and SYDVKM. V was trimmed by 8 bases and J by 4 bases, leaving 18 bases between them. The CDR3 length is 15 residues.

Here the CDR3 reads CASSLSPGANYGYTF. CDR3 nucleotide sequence: TGTGCCAGCAGTTTATCCCCGGGTGCTAACTATGGCTACACCTTC. The chain uses TRBV28 and TRBJ1-2; D unresolved. The CDR3 contains 15 residues. Germline CDR1 is MDHEN and CDR2 is SYDVKM. V lost 1 base, J lost 0 bases, and 9 bases lay in between.

CDR3 region: CASSVSTSLDEQFF. The CDR3 nucleotides read TGTGCCAGCAGCGTCTCGACTAGCTTGGATGAGCAGTTCTTC. The chain recombines TRBV9 with TRBJ2-1; 7 nucleotides match TRBD2. Trimming removed 2 bases from V and 8 bases from J; junction bases left unmatched: 7. The CDR3 consists of 14 residues. The germline gives CDR1 SGDLS, CDR2 YYNGEE.

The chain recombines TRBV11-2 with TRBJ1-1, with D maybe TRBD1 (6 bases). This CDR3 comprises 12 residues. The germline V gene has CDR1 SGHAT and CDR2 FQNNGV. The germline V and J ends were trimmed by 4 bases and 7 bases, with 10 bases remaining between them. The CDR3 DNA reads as TGTGCCAGCAGCTATCGGACAGTTGAAGCTTTCTTT. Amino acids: CASSYRTVEAFF.

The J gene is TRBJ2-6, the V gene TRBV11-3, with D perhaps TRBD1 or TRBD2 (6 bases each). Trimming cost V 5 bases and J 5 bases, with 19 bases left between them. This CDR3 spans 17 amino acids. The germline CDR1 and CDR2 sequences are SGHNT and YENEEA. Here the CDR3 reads CASSRGLRQSRANVLTF. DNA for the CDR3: TGTGCCAGCAGCCGGGGGCTCCGACAAAGTCGGGCCAACGTCCTGACTTTC.

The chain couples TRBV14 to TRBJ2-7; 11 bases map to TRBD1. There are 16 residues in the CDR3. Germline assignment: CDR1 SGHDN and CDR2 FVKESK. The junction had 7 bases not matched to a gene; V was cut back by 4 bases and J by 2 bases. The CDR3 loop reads CASSPWTGGLTYEQYF. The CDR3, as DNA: TGTGCCAGCAGCCCCTGGACAGGGGGCCTGACCTACGAGCAGTACTTC.

The CDR3 DNA is TGTGCCAGTAGTTTTTCCCTAGCGGCCTACAATGAGCAGTTCTTC. This gives the protein CASSFSLAAYNEQFF. This chain uses TRBV19 with TRBJ2-1; the match to TRBD2 covers 7 bases. Germline values: CDR1 LNHDA, CDR2 SQIVND (reference sequence). V shed 5 bases and J 2 bases; nucleotides not matched to a gene: 6. This CDR3 spans 15 amino acids. The full variable domain, in which reference TRBV19 and TRBJ2-1 provide the parts outside the CDR3, is DGGITQSPKYLFRKEGQNVTLSCEQNLNHDAMYWYRQDPGQGLRLIYYSQIVNDFQKGDIAEGYSVSREKKESFPLTVTSAQKNPTAFYLCASSFSLAAYNEQFFGPGTRLTVL.

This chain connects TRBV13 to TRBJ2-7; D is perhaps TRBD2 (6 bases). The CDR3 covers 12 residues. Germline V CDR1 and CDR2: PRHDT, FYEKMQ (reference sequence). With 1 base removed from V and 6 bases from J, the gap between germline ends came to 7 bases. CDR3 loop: CASSLAGVEQYF. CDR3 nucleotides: TGTGCCAGCAGCTTAGCGGGGGTCGAGCAGTACTTC.

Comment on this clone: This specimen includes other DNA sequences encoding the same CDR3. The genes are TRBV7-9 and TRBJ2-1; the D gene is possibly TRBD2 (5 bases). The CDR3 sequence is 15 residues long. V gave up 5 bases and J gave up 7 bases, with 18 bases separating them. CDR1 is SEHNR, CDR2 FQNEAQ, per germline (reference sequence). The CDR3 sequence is CASSPTIGVLNEQFF. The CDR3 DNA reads TGTGCCAGCAGCCCCACGATCGGGGTTTTGAATGAGCAGTTCTTC.

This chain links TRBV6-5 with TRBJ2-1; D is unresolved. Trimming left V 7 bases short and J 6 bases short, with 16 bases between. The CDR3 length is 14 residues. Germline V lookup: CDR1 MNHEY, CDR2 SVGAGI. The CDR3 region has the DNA TGTGCCAGCACCTCCTGGCCTGGGGTCAATGAGCAGTTCTTC. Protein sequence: CASTSWPGVNEQFF.

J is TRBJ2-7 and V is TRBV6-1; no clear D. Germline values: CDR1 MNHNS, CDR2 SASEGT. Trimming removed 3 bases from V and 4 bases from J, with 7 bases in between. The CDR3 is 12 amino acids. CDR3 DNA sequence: TGTGCCAGCAGTGAGTGGTCTTACGAGCAGTACGTC. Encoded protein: CASSEWSYEQYV.

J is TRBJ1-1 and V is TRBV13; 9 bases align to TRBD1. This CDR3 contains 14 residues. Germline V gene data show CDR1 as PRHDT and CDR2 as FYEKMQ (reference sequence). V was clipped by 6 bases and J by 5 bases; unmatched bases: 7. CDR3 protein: CASSSQGAQTEAFF. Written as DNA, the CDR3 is TGTGCCAGCAGTTCACAGGGGGCTCAAACTGAAGCTTTCTTT. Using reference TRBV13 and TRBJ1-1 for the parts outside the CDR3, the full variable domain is AAGVIQSPRHLIKEKRETATLKCYPIPRHDTVYWYQQGPGQDPQFLISFYEKMQSDKGSIPDRFSAQQFSDYHSELNMSSLELGDSALYFCASSSQGAQTEAFFGQGTRLTVV.

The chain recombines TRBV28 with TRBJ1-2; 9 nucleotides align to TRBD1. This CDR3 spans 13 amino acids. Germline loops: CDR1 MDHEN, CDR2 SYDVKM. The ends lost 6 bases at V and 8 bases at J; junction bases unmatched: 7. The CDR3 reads CASSYRGLGGYTF. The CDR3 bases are TGTGCCAGCAGCTACAGGGGGCTCGGGGGCTACACCTTC.